This T cell receptor beta chain was identified during a study of graft-versus-host responses after intestinal transplantation. General observations from the study: Patients who carried graft-donor T cell macrochimerism also had high graft-versus-host to host-versus-graft clonal ratios in their allografts.

The CDR3 consists of 13 residues. V was cut by 2 bases and J by 1 base, with 6 bases left in between. Germline V gives CDR1 SGHRS, CDR2 YFSETQ. A note on this clone: What it binds is unknown.

The protocol was immunoSEQ multiplex PCR, while the TCRdb copy is restricted to in-frame clones and leaves out a portion. Among some 80,000 clones listed, approximately 89% were seen once. The chain is built from TRBV5-1 and TRBJ2-5, with D unresolved. This clonotype was obtained from a human donor who was the organ donor for an intestinal transplant. The material sequenced was unstimulated CD8+ T cells sorted from spleen or lymph node cells, taken before transplant. The CDR3 reads CASSFSSQETQYF. The CDR3 region has the DNA TGCGCCAGCAGCTTTTCCAGCCAAGAGACCCAGTACTTC.